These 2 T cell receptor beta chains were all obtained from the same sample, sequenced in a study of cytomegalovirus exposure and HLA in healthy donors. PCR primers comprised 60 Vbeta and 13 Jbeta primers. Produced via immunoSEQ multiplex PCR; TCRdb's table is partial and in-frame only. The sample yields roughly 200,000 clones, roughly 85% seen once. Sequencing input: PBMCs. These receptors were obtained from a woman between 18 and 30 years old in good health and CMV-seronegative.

The chain's CDR3 is CASSTRTGLPYGYTF. CDR3 nucleotides: TGTGCCAGCAGTACCCGGACAGGGCTGCCCTATGGCTACACCTTC. The V gene is TRBV6-5, the J gene TRBJ1-2; 8 bases fit TRBD1. J lost 4 bases, V lost 5 bases, and 9 bases had no gene match. This CDR3 contains 15 residues. Germline V gene lookup returns CDR1 MNHEY and CDR2 SVGAGI.

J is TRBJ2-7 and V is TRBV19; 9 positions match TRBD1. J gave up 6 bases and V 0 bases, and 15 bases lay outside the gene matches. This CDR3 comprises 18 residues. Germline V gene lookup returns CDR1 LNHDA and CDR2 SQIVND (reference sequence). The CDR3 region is CASSIDEDGTGSRGEQYV. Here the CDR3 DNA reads TGTGCCAGTAGTATAGATGAGGACGGGACAGGGTCCCGGGGCGAGCAGTACGTC.